Below, 10 T cell receptor beta chains from the same sample are listed, as sequenced in a study of beta chain features in type 1 diabetes. Expressed TCRB transcripts were sequenced, since all the RNA that had been isolated was reverse transcribed. Repertoires were generated with immunoSEQ multiplex PCR, while TCRdb's copy carries only in-frame clones and drops some. The sample contains 15,000 to 20,000 clones, around 50% of which appear only once. Input material: stem cell memory CD4+ T cells from blood. Source of these receptors: a man between 18 and 29 years old in good health.

This rearrangement joins TRBV11-1 to TRBJ2-7; tentatively, D is TRBD2 (6 bases). The CDR3 has 15 residues. Germline-derived CDR1 and CDR2 are SGHAT and FQDESV (reference sequence). Trimming stripped 8 bases from V and 1 base from J, with 18 bases between. The CDR3 loop is CASGRGSGFSYEQYF. CDR3 DNA: TGTGCCAGCGGCCGGGGTAGCGGATTTTCCTACGAGCAGTACTTC.

This chain links TRBV7-2 with TRBJ1-2; 10 bases agree with TRBD1. In germline, CDR1 is SGHTA, CDR2 FQGNSA. The CDR3 is 14 residues long. Trimming at V came to 1 base and at J to 7 bases, leaving 3 bases not matched to a gene. CDR3 loop: CASSLGGQGLGYTF. In DNA form, the CDR3 reads TGTGCCAGCAGCTTAGGGGGACAGGGGCTTGGCTACACCTTC.

The chain has TRBV27 and TRBJ1-4; no firm D call. CDR1 MNHEY and CDR2 SMNVEV come from the germline V gene (reference sequence). Trimming left V 6 bases short and J 6 bases short, with 14 bases between. This CDR3 is built from 14 residues. The CDR3: CASSPVGVDEKLFF. CDR3 in DNA: TGTGCCAGCAGCCCGGTAGGAGTTGATGAAAAACTGTTTTTT.

This clone was picked up a small number of times. The gene calls are TRBV27 and TRBJ2-2, with 12 bases aligning to TRBD1. The junction had 17 bases not matched to a gene; V was cut back by 2 bases and J by 7 bases. The germline V gene encodes CDR1 MNHEY and CDR2 SMNVEV (reference sequence). This CDR3 region has 20 residues. CDR3 DNA: TGTGCCAGCAGTTTACGAACTTCCTCTCCGGGACAGGGGGCTGGCGGGGAGCTGTTTTTT. Translated: CASSLRTSSPGQGAGGELFF.

This clone was picked up a small number of times. V is TRBV7-2 and J is TRBJ2-3; D is unresolved. This CDR3 has 13 amino acids. Between the trimmed V and J ends, which lost 5 bases and 1 base, there was a span of 7 bases. Germline assignment: CDR1 SGHTA and CDR2 FQGNSA. This CDR3 reads CASSVEGTDTQYF. CDR3 nucleotide sequence: TGTGCCAGCAGCGTCGAGGGCACAGATACGCAGTATTTT.

The V call is TRBV5-1, the J call TRBJ2-3; 7 bases agree with TRBD2. There are 16 residues in the CDR3. Losses at the gene ends were 0 bases for V and 0 bases for J; bases not matched to a gene: 4. Looked up from germline, CDR1 is SGHRS and CDR2 is YFSETQ. The DNA of the CDR3 is TGCGCCAGCAGCTTGGAGGCTAGCGGTAGCACAGATACGCAGTATTTT. Amino acids: CASSLEASGSTDTQYF.

A few counts support this clone. This rearrangement joins TRBV10-3 to TRBJ1-5, with TRBD1 matching 7 bases. The CDR3 contains 15 residues. Germline CDR1 ENHRY, CDR2 SYGVKD. Germline trimming cut 6 bases from V and 3 bases from J; bases unmatched to any gene: 8. This CDR3 is CAISPTTGDNQPQHF. The CDR3, as DNA: TGTGCCATCAGCCCTACCACAGGGGACAATCAGCCCCAGCATTTT.

This clone was seen only a few times. The genes are TRBV7-2 and TRBJ2-1; TRBD2 matches at 14 bases. Germline values: CDR1 SGHTA, CDR2 FQGNSA. The CDR3 covers 17 residues. The junction had 2 bases not matched to a gene; V was cut back by 0 bases and J by 4 bases. The CDR3 loop is CASSLAGTSGGYNEQFF. The DNA of the CDR3 is TGTGCCAGCAGCTTAGCCGGGACTAGCGGGGGATACAATGAGCAGTTCTTC.

The chain recombines TRBV18 with TRBJ2-1, with 10 bases lining up with TRBD2. Germline V lookup: CDR1 KGHSH, CDR2 LQKENI. CDR3 length: 16 residues. Trimming cost V 3 bases and J 3 bases; bases outside gene matches: 5. CDR3 protein: CASSPGLAENYNEQFF. The CDR3 region has the DNA TGTGCCAGCTCACCCGGACTAGCGGAGAACTACAATGAGCAGTTCTTC.

This clone was observed a single time. V usage is TRBV6-6 and J usage is TRBJ1-3, with TRBD1 matching 7 bases. This CDR3 is 15 amino acids long. The V gene end was trimmed by 6 bases and the J gene end by 1 base; junction bases not matched to a gene: 6. Germline values: CDR1 MNHNY, CDR2 SVGAGI (reference sequence). CDR3 protein: CASRERQGSGNTIYF. CDR3 in DNA: TGTGCCAGCAGGGAGAGACAGGGTTCTGGAAACACCATATATTTT.